These 20 T cell receptor beta chains share one sample of origin, sequenced in a study of beta chain features in type 1 diabetes. The authors reverse transcribed all of the isolated RNA, so sequencing captured expressed TCRB transcripts. Profiled with immunoSEQ multiplex PCR; TCRdb holds only in-frame clones, not every one. The sample includes over 500,000 clones, around a sixth of them seen just once. Sequenced sample: naive CD4+ T cells from blood. The receptors were gathered from a young man in good health.

This clone came up a few times. The chain couples TRBV28 to TRBJ1-1, with D unclear. The CDR3 length is 14 residues. V was shortened by 8 bases and J by 3 bases, with 16 bases between the two germline ends. Per germline, CDR1 MDHEN and CDR2 SYDVKM. The DNA for the CDR3 is TGTGCCAGCGGAACGTCGGGGTTGCACACTGAAGCTTTCTTT. Protein product: CASGTSGLHTEAFF.

J is TRBJ1-2 and V is TRBV6-6; TRBD1 might be the D (5 bases). Trimming pared 5 bases from V and 7 bases from J, leaving 11 bases between. CDR1 MNHNY and CDR2 SVGAGI come from the germline V gene (reference sequence). The CDR3 contains 12 residues. The CDR3 DNA sequence: TGTGCCAGCAGTACAACAGGACGTGGCTACACCTTC. Its translation: CASSTTGRGYTF.

The chain joins TRBV18 to TRBJ1-1; D uncertain. The CDR3 loop spans 13 amino acids. V was clipped by 1 base and J by 4 bases, with 7 bases between them. Germline V gives CDR1 KGHSH, CDR2 LQKENI. The CDR3 bases are TGTGCCAGCTCACCACGGGATGGCACTGAAGCTTTCTTT. This encodes CASSPRDGTEAFF.

The chain is built from TRBV29-1 and TRBJ1-4, with a possible D match to TRBD1 (6 bases). The V end lost 6 bases, the J end lost 0 bases, and 11 bases lay between the germline ends. CDR3 size: 14 residues. CDR1 is SQVTM, CDR2 ANQGSEA, per germline. The CDR3 nucleotides read TGCAGCGTGGCCCACAGGGCAACTAATGAAAAACTGTTTTTT. Translated: CSVAHRATNEKLFF.

This clone has just a few counts. Distinct nucleotide sequences in the sample also encode this CDR3. The chain joins TRBV18 to TRBJ2-7; D is unresolved. The CDR3 runs 11 residues. V was clipped by 3 bases and J by 6 bases, with 6 bases between them. CDR1 and CDR2 (germline): KGHSH, LQKENI. CDR3 region: CASSPGSEQYF. In nucleotides, the CDR3 is TGTGCCAGCTCACCTGGGTCCGAGCAGTACTTC.

The gene calls are TRBV18 and TRBJ2-7; no clear D gene. Trimming stripped 3 bases from V and 5 bases from J, with 8 bases between. CDR3 length: 12 amino acids. The V gene's germline CDR1 is KGHSH and CDR2 LQKENI. The CDR3 DNA sequence: TGTGCCAGCTCACCGGTTAAAGACGAGCAGTACTTC. Translating gives CASSPVKDEQYF. The complete variable domain, with remaining parts taken from reference TRBV18 and TRBJ2-7, reads NAGVMQNPRHLVRRRGQEARLRCSPMKGHSHVYWYRQLPEEGLKFMVYLQKENIIDESGMPKERFSAEFPKEGPSILRIQQVVRGDSAAYFCASSPVKDEQYFGPGTRLTVT.

This clone has a single count. This chain uses TRBV5-1 with TRBJ2-5; possible D gene TRBD2, 5 bases. The V gene lost 0 bases and the J gene lost 5 bases, with 14 bases spanning the gap. Germline CDR1 reads SGHRS; CDR2 reads YFSETQ. This CDR3 contains 15 residues. The CDR3 spells CASSLGPLGDETQYF. For the CDR3, the DNA is TGCGCCAGCAGCTTGGGCCCTCTCGGGGATGAGACCCAGTACTTC.

The chain carries TRBV7-9 and TRBJ1-1; D not resolved. The CDR3 loop spans 13 amino acids. The V gene's germline CDR1 is SEHNR and CDR2 FQNEAQ (reference sequence). The V end lost 1 base, the J end lost 2 bases, and 5 bases lay between the germline ends. The chain's CDR3 is CASSLVGNTEAFF. The CDR3 DNA is TGTGCCAGCAGCTTAGTTGGCAACACTGAAGCTTTCTTT.

This clone appeared a few times. This sequence joins TRBV28 and TRBJ1-1, with TRBD1 as a possible D gene (5 bases). The CDR3 spans 13 residues. CDR1 is MDHEN, CDR2 SYDVKM, per germline. Trimming took off 4 bases at V and 4 bases at J, with 10 bases between the two ends. The CDR3 protein is CASSWDVGTEAFF. DNA for the CDR3: TGTGCCAGCAGTTGGGACGTAGGCACTGAAGCTTTCTTT.

There are a few counts of this clone. The chain employs TRBV7-2 and TRBJ1-6, with TRBD1 matching over 7 bases. This CDR3 has 17 amino acids. Germline trimming cut 2 bases from V and 0 bases from J; bases unmatched to any gene: 4. Germline CDR1 is SGHTA and CDR2 is FQGNSA. As DNA, the CDR3 is TGTGCCAGCAGCTTAAAGACAGGGAGCTCCTATAATTCACCCCTCCACTTT. Translated: CASSLKTGSSYNSPLHF.

V and J are TRBV6-1 and TRBJ2-4, with D uncertain. Per germline, CDR1 MNHNS and CDR2 SASEGT. V was trimmed by 6 bases and J by 1 base, leaving 13 bases between them. The CDR3 is made up of 15 amino acids. This CDR3 is CASSQTTTAKNIQYF. CDR3 nucleotide sequence: TGTGCCAGCAGCCAAACAACCACCGCCAAAAACATTCAGTACTTC.

This CDR3 is CASSLAAWWGSSGANVLTF. CDR3 DNA: TGTGCCAGCAGCTTAGCTGCTTGGTGGGGATCCTCTGGGGCCAACGTCCTGACTTTC. The J gene is TRBJ2-6, the V gene TRBV7-2, with no clear D. CDR1 is SGHTA, CDR2 FQGNSA, per germline. With 0 bases removed from V and 0 bases from J, the gap between germline ends came to 15 bases. CDR3 length: 19 amino acids. Drawing the rest from reference TRBV7-2 and TRBJ2-6, the complete variable domain is GAGVSQSPSNKVTEKGKDVELRCDPISGHTALYWYRQSLGQGLEFLIYFQGNSAPDKSGLPSDRFSAERTGGSVSTLTIQRTQQEDSAVYLCASSLAAWWGSSGANVLTFGAGSRLTVL.

About this clone: The identical CDR3 is also encoded by other nucleotide sequences in the sample. The chain is built from TRBV11-3 and TRBJ1-1; D gene uncertain. Per the germline V gene, CDR1 is SGHNT and CDR2 is YENEEA. The CDR3 is 12 residues long. V lost 6 bases to trimming and J lost 1 base, with 6 bases between them. Written as DNA, the CDR3 is TGTGCCAGCAGTTTGAGGAACACTGAAGCTTTCTTT. Encoded protein: CASSLRNTEAFF.

This clone was counted a few times. The chain has TRBV2 and TRBJ1-4; TRBD1 aligns across 9 bases. The V segment lost 3 bases and the J segment 11 bases; nucleotides outside the gene matches: 7. This CDR3 region has 14 residues. Germline loops: CDR1 SNHLY, CDR2 FYNNEI. The DNA of the CDR3 is TGTGCCAGCAGTGATGGGGGACAGGGTGATAAACTGTTTTTT. Translating it yields CASSDGGQGDKLFF.

This clone has a handful of counts. This chain links TRBV7-9 with TRBJ1-6; D not certain. V was clipped by 1 base and J by 8 bases, with 9 bases between them. This CDR3 has 14 residues. The V gene's germline CDR1 is SEHNR and CDR2 FQNEAQ (reference sequence). The CDR3: CASSLEGVYSPLHF. CDR3 DNA sequence: TGTGCCAGCAGCTTAGAGGGAGTTTATTCACCCCTCCACTTT.

There are a few counts of this clone. Other DNA variants within this sample encode the same CDR3. The chain employs TRBV5-4 and TRBJ2-3, with a tentative D call TRBD2 (6 bases). The length of the CDR3 is 14 residues. V shed 1 base and J shed 5 bases, with 11 bases lying between them. The germline V gene has CDR1 SGHNT and CDR2 YYREEE (reference sequence). Written as DNA, the CDR3 is TGTGCCAGCAGCTTGAGGGCCGGGGGAGATACGCAGTATTTT. Translated: CASSLRAGGDTQYF.

This clone was detected a few times. V usage is TRBV6-1 and J usage is TRBJ2-2, with unresolved D. V lost 6 bases, J lost 2 bases, and 4 bases lay in between. Germline values: CDR1 MNHNS, CDR2 SASEGT. CDR3 size: 12 residues. The CDR3 DNA sequence: TGTGCCAGCAGATACAACACCGGGGAGCTGTTTTTT. Translating it yields CASRYNTGELFF.

This clone was recorded a few times. The chain employs TRBV5-6 and TRBJ2-1; the match to TRBD2 covers 7 bases. Germline CDR1 and CDR2: SGHDT and YYEEEE. The CDR3 runs to 15 residues. Losses at the gene ends were 0 bases for V and 6 bases for J; bases not matched to a gene: 6. The CDR3 DNA is TGTGCCAGCAGCTTGGTGGGGACTATGCCCAATGAGCAGTTCTTC. It codes for CASSLVGTMPNEQFF.

The chain has TRBV5-4 and TRBJ2-7, with 8 bases that match TRBD1. The CDR3 sequence is 14 residues long. Germline assignment: CDR1 SGHNT and CDR2 YYREEE (reference sequence). V shed 4 bases, J shed 2 bases, and the junction held 5 bases outside the gene matches. CDR3 bases: TGTGCCAGCAGCGCTAGACAGGGGACCTACGAGCAGTACTTC. As protein: CASSARQGTYEQYF.

The DNA for the CDR3 is TGTGCCAGCAGCTTTATCCCGGGACTAGGGGGATACGAGCAGTACTTC. Translation gives CASSFIPGLGGYEQYF. The chain is built from TRBV7-9 and TRBJ2-7, with TRBD2 identical over 8 bases. The CDR3 spans 16 residues. Per the germline V gene, CDR1 is SEHNR and CDR2 is FQNEAQ (reference sequence). Unmatched junction bases numbered 11, after V lost 3 bases and J lost 4 bases.